The 20 T cell receptor beta chains below all came from one sample that was sequenced in a study of blood T cell repertoires in COVID-19 (dated by TCRdb to 2018 to 2020). The library was made by the immunoSEQ multiplex PCR assay. TCRdb limited this immuneACCESS table to in-frame rearrangements with V and J called. A share of clones is missing; checked studies link under half to unresolved V genes, and the rest is unexplained. The sample table holds 150,000 to 200,000 clones, of which approximately 80% were seen once. Roughly 0.91% of the sample is held by the ten biggest clonotypes. Sequencing was carried out using peripheral blood. These receptors originate from a man in his sixties with COVID-19, enrolled during active disease.

This chain connects TRBV16 to TRBJ1-1, with D perhaps matching TRBD1 (5 bases). This CDR3 is built from 15 residues. Germline values: CDR1 KGHSY, CDR2 FQNENV. V was shortened by 2 bases and J by 9 bases, with 19 bases between the two germline ends. The CDR3, as DNA: TGTGCCAGCAGCCAAGGAGTGGGGCGACGGATTCAAGCTTTCTTT. Its protein product is CASSQGVGRRIQAFF.

The rearrangement joins TRBV7-3 to TRBJ2-5; possibly TRBD2 for D (7 bases). The CDR3 extends over 14 amino acids. The V gene lost 5 bases and the J gene lost 5 bases, with 15 bases spanning the gap. CDR1 SGHTA and CDR2 FQGTGA come from the germline V gene. DNA for the CDR3: TGTGCCAGCAGCCCTCAGGGGCGGGGGGAGACCCAGTACTTC. Translated: CASSPQGRGETQYF.

This clone occurred once. The chain couples TRBV19 to TRBJ1-2, with unresolved D. This CDR3 has 13 residues. The germline CDR1 and CDR2 sequences are LNHDA and SQIVND (reference sequence). The V end lost 2 bases, the J end lost 2 bases, and 6 bases lay between the germline ends. CDR3: CASSIPGNYGYTF. In DNA, the CDR3 is TGTGCCAGTAGTATACCGGGGAACTATGGCTACACCTTC.

This chain connects TRBV15 to TRBJ1-5; D not resolved. This CDR3 has 16 residues. Germline values: CDR1 LNHNV, CDR2 YYDKDF (reference sequence). Deletions cut 0 bases from V and 4 bases from J, with 13 bases between. The CDR3 reads CATSRDLNSYNQPQHF. CDR3 nucleotide sequence: TGTGCCACCAGCAGAGATCTCAACTCTTATAATCAGCCCCAGCATTTT.

This chain joins TRBV7-3 and TRBJ2-1, with TRBD1 as a possible D gene (5 bases). The CDR3 is made up of 13 amino acids. Germline V gene data show CDR1 as SGHTA and CDR2 as FQGTGA. V lost 5 bases, J lost 8 bases, and 13 bases lay in between. CDR3 residues: CASSRGLHYEQFF. DNA for the CDR3: TGTGCCAGCAGCAGGGGCCTGCACTATGAGCAGTTCTTC.

Regarding this clone: Within the sample, other DNA sequences also encode this same CDR3. The chain joins TRBV15 to TRBJ2-5; D is undetermined. V dropped 0 bases and J dropped 4 bases, with 6 bases sitting between them. The germline V gene encodes CDR1 LNHNV and CDR2 YYDKDF (reference sequence). The CDR3 has 13 amino acids. In DNA form, the CDR3 reads TGTGCCACCAGCAGAGATCGCGGAGAGACCCAGTACTTC. This codes for CATSRDRGETQYF. The full variable domain, rest sourced from reference TRBV15 and TRBJ2-5, is DAMVIQNPRYQVTQFGKPVTLSCSQTLNHNVMYWYQQKSSQAPKLLFHYYDKDFNNEADTPDNFQSRRPNTSFCFLDIRSPGLGDTAMYLCATSRDRGETQYFGPGTRLLVL.

This sequence joins TRBV4-2 and TRBJ1-2; D unclear. V was cut by 0 bases and J by 2 bases, with 7 bases left in between. The CDR3 is made up of 14 amino acids. Germline loops: CDR1 LGHNA, CDR2 YNFKEQ. CDR3 protein: CASSQDPGNYGYTF. The CDR3 DNA sequence: TGTGCCAGCAGCCAAGACCCCGGGAACTATGGCTACACCTTC.

This chain uses TRBV15 with TRBJ2-7; D unresolved. V lost 1 base to trimming and J lost 1 base, with 14 bases between them. Looked up from germline, CDR1 is LNHNV and CDR2 is YYDKDF (reference sequence). The CDR3 covers 16 residues. The CDR3 nucleotides are TGTGCCACCAGCAGAGGTCAGGCCCCATTATCCTACGAGCAGTACTTC. Its translation: CATSRGQAPLSYEQYF.

V usage is TRBV28 and J usage is TRBJ2-4, with D possibly being TRBD2 (5 bases). The germline gives CDR1 MDHEN, CDR2 SYDVKM. Trimming shortened V by 7 bases and J by 8 bases, and 18 bases separated the two germline ends. The CDR3 has 14 amino acids. CDR3 sequence: CASTPQDSWHIQYF. CDR3 in DNA: TGTGCCAGCACACCTCAGGACTCATGGCACATTCAGTACTTC.

The rearrangement links TRBV27 to TRBJ1-5, with a weak D call TRBD1 (6 bases). The CDR3 loop spans 14 amino acids. V was cut by 3 bases and J by 7 bases, with 13 bases left in between. From germline, CDR1 is MNHEY and CDR2 SMNVEV (reference sequence). The CDR3 DNA reads TGTGCCAGCAGTTTTGGAGGGAGGGGGCAGCCCCAGCATTTT. Translating gives CASSFGGRGQPQHF.

V usage is TRBV6-2 or TRBV6-3 and J usage is TRBJ2-3, with D possibly being TRBD2 (8 bases). Germline V gene lookup returns CDR1 MNHEY and CDR2 SVGEGT. The CDR3 spans 16 residues. The V end lost 5 bases, the J end lost 2 bases, and 17 bases lay between the germline ends. The CDR3 sequence: CASSTGLGTVTDTQYF. CDR3 coding DNA: TGTGCCAGCAGTACGGGACTAGGGACAGTCACAGATACGCAGTATTTT.

This chain uses TRBV6-5 with TRBJ2-7; the D gene is possibly TRBD2 (5 bases). The V gene lost 4 bases and the J gene lost 6 bases, with 16 bases spanning the gap. Germline V lookup: CDR1 MNHEY, CDR2 SVGAGI. This CDR3 is 14 amino acids long. The CDR3 sequence is CASSSGPPAGEQYF. The CDR3, as DNA: TGTGCCAGCAGTTCTGGCCCCCCGGCGGGCGAGCAGTACTTC.

The V gene is TRBV2, the J gene TRBJ1-6; no reliable D call. V lost 7 bases, J lost 2 bases, and 6 bases lay in between. This CDR3 has 13 residues. Germline CDR1 is SNHLY and CDR2 is FYNNEI. DNA for the CDR3: TGTGCCAGCAAACTTGCCTATAATTCACCCCTCCACTTT. Translated: CASKLAYNSPLHF.

The chain employs TRBV19 and TRBJ2-2, with 9 bases identical to TRBD1. The CDR3 covers 14 residues. Germline values: CDR1 LNHDA, CDR2 SQIVND (reference sequence). V was clipped by 6 bases and J by 7 bases; unmatched bases: 6. CDR3 in amino acids: CASRRTGAGGELFF. In DNA form, the CDR3 reads TGTGCCAGTAGAAGGACAGGGGCGGGCGGGGAGCTGTTTTTT.

V gene TRBV3-1 (or the pseudogene TRBV3-2) combines with J gene TRBJ1-1, with D possibly being TRBD1 (6 bases). Germline CDR1 reads LGHDT; CDR2 reads YNNKEL (reference sequence). This CDR3 has 11 residues. V lost 8 bases and J lost 3, with 7 bases in between. The CDR3 sequence is CASGQYTEAFF. CDR3 nucleotides: TGTGCCAGCGGACAGTACACTGAAGCTTTCTTT.

This clone has just one count. The chain employs TRBV9 and TRBJ1-2; the D gene is possibly TRBD1 (6 bases). Trimming took 3 bases from V and 5 from J, leaving 11 bases between them. CDR1 and CDR2 from the germline V gene are SGDLS and YYNGEE. CDR3 length: 13 residues. This CDR3 reads CASSGRQVYGYTF. The CDR3 nucleotides are TGTGCCAGCAGCGGGCGACAGGTGTATGGCTACACCTTC.

The chain combines TRBV20-1 with TRBJ1-1; D unclear. CDR3 size: 11 residues. Trimming shortened V by 5 bases and J by 1 base, and 5 bases separated the two germline ends. Germline CDR1 reads DFQATT; CDR2 reads SNEGSKA (reference sequence). In DNA, the CDR3 is TGCAGTGCTCACAGGAACACTGAAGCTTTCTTT. This gives the protein CSAHRNTEAFF.

The rearrangement links TRBV6-1 to TRBJ2-2; 10 nucleotides match TRBD1. The J segment lost 7 bases and the V segment lost 6 bases, leaving 5 bases of the junction unmatched. CDR3 length equals 14 residues. CDR1 and CDR2 from the germline V gene are MNHNS and SASEGT. CDR3 DNA: TGTGCCAGCAGACCGGGACAGGGGTACGGGGAGCTGTTTTTT. Amino acid sequence: CASRPGQGYGELFF.

CDR3 loop: CASSPGTATEAFF. CDR3 in DNA: TGTGCCAGCTCACCAGGCACAGCCACTGAAGCTTTCTTT. The genes are TRBV18 and TRBJ1-1; D remains ambiguous. Between the trimmed V and J ends, which lost 2 bases and 4 bases, there was a span of 8 bases. In germline, CDR1 is KGHSH, CDR2 LQKENI. The length of the CDR3 is 13 residues.

The chain recombines TRBV18 with TRBJ2-1; TRBD1 agrees at 9 bases. Germline V CDR1 and CDR2: KGHSH, LQKENI. This CDR3 spans 15 amino acids. The ends lost 6 bases at V and 10 bases at J; junction bases unmatched: 13. CDR3 sequence (DNA): TGTGCCAGCTCCACCGGGACAGGGTCTGGAGGGGAGCAGTTCTTC. It codes for CASSTGTGSGGEQFF.